A selection of T cell receptor beta chains follows, all from one sample in a study of identical twins. TCRdb recomputed calls from the 5' RACE reads with MiXCR, one row per CDR3 protein. The data show 1.5 million to 2 million distinct CDR3 sequences, less than 35% seen once. Sequenced: cord blood. The receptors come from a newborn girl in good health. CDR3s include the opening cysteine and the closing phenylalanine or tryptophan. The order of the fields is J gene, D gene, V gene, clone size, CDR3 DNA, CDR3 protein. A D gene is named only where the DNA matches it firmly. Rows give clone size only sometimes, using once, few, many, or a class for an expanded clone.

>TRBJ2-7|TRBD1|TRBV7-8|NA
TGTGCCAGCAGGGGGACAGGGGTCGAGCAGTACTTC
CASRGTGVEQYF
>TRBJ1-1|NA|TRBV7-8|few
TGTGCCAGCAGCTTAGCTACGTTCAGGGCCACTGAAGCTTTCTTT
CASSLATFRATEAFF
>TRBJ2-1|NA|TRBV24-1|NA
TGTGCCACCAGTGCCCCGGCACTACGGTACAATGAGCAGTTCTTC
CATSAPALRYNEQFF
>TRBJ2-7|NA|TRBV28|NA
TGTGCCAGCACCTCTCCAGGCGAGAGCTCCTACGAGCAGTACTTC
CASTSPGESSYEQYF
>TRBJ1-1|TRBD1|TRBV12-3/TRBV12-4|NA
TGTGCCAGCAGGGGCCGGGACAGGGGGACGGCTTTCTTT
CASRGRDRGTAFF
>TRBJ2-5|NA|TRBV7-7|NA
TGTGCTAGCAGCTTAACAAGCGGAAGGGCCCAGTACTTC
CASSLTSGRAQYF
>TRBJ2-1|TRBD2|TRBV2|few
TGTGCCAGCCCGGCTAGCGGGAATCTGGGTTTTAACAATGAGCAGTTCTTC
CASPASGNLGFNNEQFF
>TRBJ2-3|NA|TRBV29-1|once
TGCAGCGTTGAGATAATACAGGGTGATACGCGGTATTTT
CSVEIIQGDTRYF
>TRBJ2-3|TRBD2|TRBV20-1|few
TGCAGTGCGCAGAGTGGGAGGACTAGCGGGAGGGCCGTTTCAGATACGCAGTATTTT
CSAQSGRTSGRAVSDTQYF
>TRBJ2-5|NA|TRBV20-1|NA
TGCAGTGCCCCAGCGGACTTCCAAGAGACCCAGTACTTC
CSAPADFQETQYF
>TRBJ2-7|NA|TRBV20-1|few
TGCAGTGCTAGTACTAGCCCTCCCGAGCAGTACTTC
CSASTSPPEQYF
>TRBJ2-3|TRBD2|TRBV27|NA
TGTGCCAGCAGGCAACTAGCGGGGCTCACAGATACGCAGTATTTT
CASRQLAGLTDTQYF
>TRBJ1-1|TRBD1|TRBV19|few
TGTGCCAGTAGTGTCAGGGGACAGGGGACGACTGAAGCTTTCTTT
CASSVRGQGTTEAFF
>TRBJ1-5|NA|TRBV30|once
TGTGCCTGGACGGGGGGGCCTTATCAGCCCCAGCATTTT
CAWTGGPYQPQHF
>TRBJ1-6|TRBD1|TRBV27|few
TGTGCCAGCAGGAGATCACAGGGGGCCCCCTATAATTCACCCCTCCACTTT
CASRRSQGAPYNSPLHF
>TRBJ2-5|TRBD2|TRBV4-1|few
TGCGCCAGCAGCCAAGATCCGAGACTAGCGTACGAGACCCAGTACTTC
CASSQDPRLAYETQYF
>TRBJ1-5|TRBD1|TRBV5-1|NA
TGCGCCAGCAGCGAGAACCCGGGACAGGGGGCAGGGCATAGCAATCAGCCCCAGCATTTT
CASSENPGQGAGHSNQPQHF
>TRBJ2-5|NA|TRBV29-1|many
TGCAGCGCCAGATGGGCGCGTCGGCGTGACATAGAGACCCAGTACTTC
CSARWARRRDIETQYF
>TRBJ2-4|NA|TRBV12-3/TRBV12-4|many
TGTGCCAGCAGTGTGGGAAGTCCCCTAGCCAAAAACATTCAGTACTTC
CASSVGSPLAKNIQYF
>TRBJ2-3|NA|TRBV12-3/TRBV12-4|few
TGTGCCAGCAGCCTAAAAAGGGATACGCAGTATTTT
CASSLKRDTQYF
>TRBJ2-5|NA|TRBV21-1|few
TGTGCCAGCAGCAGGGCCCGGCTAGGGACCCAGTACTTC
CASSRARLGTQYF
>TRBJ2-4|TRBD2|TRBV20-1|NA
TGCAGTGCTCCAGGACTAGCGGGAGAAAAAAACATTCAGTACTTC
CSAPGLAGEKNIQYF
>TRBJ2-7|TRBD1|TRBV5-1|NA
TGCGCCAGCAGCTCCCCGGACAGGGTAGACTACGAGCAGTACTTC
CASSSPDRVDYEQYF
>TRBJ2-7|TRBD2|TRBV7-6|NA
TGTGCCAGCAGCTTAGATGGCGGGGGGGCGTACGAGCAGTACTTC
CASSLDGGGAYEQYF
>TRBJ2-1|NA|TRBV9|NA
TGTGCCAGCAGCGTAGTCCAGGGTAATTTGCGCGAGCAGTTCTTC
CASSVVQGNLREQFF
>TRBJ2-7|TRBD1|TRBV7-9|few
TGTGCCAGCAGCCCTGGACAGGGGAGAGAGCAGTACTTC
CASSPGQGREQYF
>TRBJ2-1|TRBD2|TRBV4-3|once
TGCGCCAGCAGCCAAGGGACTAGCGGGAGCTGGAGTGAGCAGTTCTTC
CASSQGTSGSWSEQFF